The 19 T cell receptor beta chains reported below all come from one sample, sequenced in a study of PD-1 blockade in classical Hodgkin lymphoma. Profiling relied on immunoSEQ multiplex PCR, and the TCRdb table lists in-frame clones only, not all of them. The top ten hold 3.3% of the sample, which has around 26,000 clones, roughly three quarters seen once. Relapse after autologous stem cell transplantation occurred in every patient, and brentuximab vedotin exposure varied. Sequenced material: peripheral blood mononuclear cells (PBMCs), taken at baseline. Source of these receptors: a human donor with classical Hodgkin lymphoma.

The chain couples TRBV9 to TRBJ1-1, with TRBD1 matching 9 bases. V was clipped by 4 bases and J by 3 bases; unmatched bases: 13. The CDR3 contains 17 residues. Germline V CDR1 and CDR2: SGDLS, YYNGEE. DNA for the CDR3: TGTGCCAGCAGCCGAGGAGGACAGGGGTTCATGTACACTGAAGCTTTCTTT. It encodes CASSRGGQGFMYTEAFF.

The CDR3: CASSLERAKAFF. In DNA form, the CDR3 reads TGTGCCAGCAGCTTAGAGAGGGCCAAAGCTTTCTTT. This sequence joins TRBV11-2 and TRBJ1-1; no clear D. Germline-derived CDR1 and CDR2 are SGHAT and FQNNGV. V was shortened by 0 bases and J by 9 bases, with 8 bases between the two germline ends. The CDR3 spans 12 residues. Using reference TRBV11-2 and TRBJ1-1 for the parts outside the CDR3, the full variable domain is EAGVAQSPRYKIIEKRQSVAFWCNPISGHATLYWYQQILGQGPKLLIQFQNNGVVDDSQLPKDRFSAERLKGVDSTLKIQPAKLEDSAVYLCASSLERAKAFFGQGTRLTVV.

This clone was detected a few times. The rearrangement joins TRBV19 to TRBJ2-3; 7 nucleotides match TRBD1. Germline V gene sequence: CDR1 LNHDA, CDR2 SQIVND (reference sequence). The CDR3 covers 16 residues. J gave up 0 bases and V 4 bases, and 7 bases lay outside the gene matches. As DNA, the CDR3 is TGTGCCAGTAGTAAACTCGGGACAGCTAGCACAGATACGCAGTATTTT. This translates into CASSKLGTASTDTQYF.

The gene calls are TRBV5-8 and TRBJ1-6; 7 bases are shared with TRBD1. The CDR3 has 15 amino acids. V was clipped by 4 bases and J by 7 bases; unmatched bases: 8. Looked up from germline, CDR1 is SGHTS and CDR2 is YDEGEE. The CDR3 spells CASSKPTGFNSPLHF. CDR3 DNA: TGTGCCAGCAGCAAACCGACAGGGTTCAATTCACCCCTCCACTTT.

The gene calls are TRBV29-1 and TRBJ2-3, with TRBD2 identical over 7 bases. Germline V gene lookup returns CDR1 SQVTM and CDR2 ANQGSEA. V lost 3 bases to trimming and J lost 2 bases; unmatched junction nucleotides: 11. The CDR3 contains 16 residues. CDR3: CSVEGGVGLNTDTQYF. CDR3 coding DNA: TGCAGCGTTGAGGGAGGAGTGGGACTAAACACAGATACGCAGTATTTT.

Only a few counts were recorded for this clone. This chain uses TRBV5-6 with TRBJ2-7, with D perhaps matching TRBD2 (6 bases). V was clipped by 3 bases and J by 1 base, with 17 bases between them. Germline lookup yields CDR1 SGHDT and CDR2 YYEEEE. The CDR3 extends over 16 amino acids. The CDR3 spells CASSWGVSAGSYEQYF. The CDR3 coding sequence is TGTGCCAGCAGCTGGGGGGTCAGCGCGGGGTCCTACGAGCAGTACTTC.

The J gene is TRBJ1-3, the V gene TRBV29-1; 7 bases agree with TRBD1. V dropped 4 bases and J dropped 8; count of bases not matched to a gene: 11. Germline CDR1 is SQVTM and CDR2 is ANQGSEA. The CDR3 sequence is 14 residues long. The CDR3 reads CSVVGQADKDTIYF. CDR3 nucleotides: TGCAGCGTTGTTGGACAGGCGGACAAGGACACCATATATTTT.

The chain carries TRBV19 and TRBJ2-7; 8 nucleotides align to TRBD1. Germline assignment: CDR1 LNHDA and CDR2 SQIVND (reference sequence). This CDR3 comprises 14 residues. J was trimmed by 0 bases and V by 3 bases; bases with no gene match: 1. CDR3 DNA sequence: TGTGCCAGTAGTATGACAGGGGCCTCCTACGAGCAGTACTTC. As protein: CASSMTGASYEQYF.

This rearrangement joins TRBV30 to TRBJ1-2; 8 bases align to TRBD1. The V gene's germline CDR1 is GTSNPN and CDR2 SVGIG (reference sequence). The length of the CDR3 is 13 residues. Trimming removed 4 bases from V and 2 bases from J; junction bases left unmatched: 3. The CDR3 coding sequence is TGTGCCTGGACCCGGACAGGGAACTATGGCTACACCTTC. Its translation: CAWTRTGNYGYTF.

CDR3 region: CACSTMEGPPSETQYF. In nucleotides, the CDR3 is TGTGCCTGTTCCACGATGGAGGGCCCCCCGTCAGAGACCCAGTACTTC. V and J are TRBV30 and TRBJ2-5, with D maybe TRBD2 (6 bases). The CDR3 extends over 16 amino acids. The germline V gene encodes CDR1 GTSNPN and CDR2 SVGIG (reference sequence). V was shortened by 6 bases and J by 4 bases, with 24 bases between the two germline ends.

V usage is TRBV4-3 and J usage is TRBJ2-3, with unresolved D. V lost 1 base and J 2 bases, leaving 4 bases between the germline ends. The CDR3 length is 13 residues. CDR1 is LGHNA, CDR2 YSLEER, per germline. This CDR3 is CASSQGVTDTQYF. The CDR3 nucleotides read TGCGCCAGCAGCCAAGGTGTCACAGATACGCAGTATTTT.

This chain connects TRBV30 to TRBJ2-7; the D gene is possibly TRBD1 (5 bases). The CDR3 is made up of 13 amino acids. Germline V gives CDR1 GTSNPN, CDR2 SVGIG (reference sequence). Trimming took off 2 bases at V and 4 bases at J, with 12 bases between the two ends. In nucleotides, the CDR3 is TGTGCCTGGAGTTTAGTGGCAGGGTACGAGCAGTACTTC. Translating gives CAWSLVAGYEQYF.

This clone was detected a few times. The chain carries TRBV7-6 and TRBJ2-1, with D tentatively TRBD1 or TRBD2 (5 bases each). From germline, CDR1 is SGHVS and CDR2 FNYEAQ. Trimming pared 5 bases from V and 0 bases from J, leaving 17 bases between. This CDR3 spans 17 amino acids. For the CDR3, the DNA is TGTGCCAGCAGCCCTAGGGCCCCTGGGGGCTCCTACAATGAGCAGTTCTTC. Protein product: CASSPRAPGGSYNEQFF.

The chain links TRBV6-5 to TRBJ1-2, with D unclear. Trimming removed 2 bases from V and 4 bases from J, with 8 bases in between. The CDR3 totals 13 residues. Germline V CDR1 and CDR2: MNHEY, SVGAGI. The CDR3 here is CASSYKGVYGYTF. CDR3 coding DNA: TGTGCCAGCAGTTACAAAGGTGTCTATGGCTACACCTTC.

This clone was observed a few times. This chain uses TRBV5-6 with TRBJ2-7, with D perhaps being TRBD1 or TRBD2 (7 bases each). Germline CDR1 reads SGHDT; CDR2 reads YYEEEE. Trimming pared 4 bases from V and 5 bases from J, leaving 10 bases between. The CDR3 loop spans 12 amino acids. The CDR3 here is CASSQGGDEQYF. In DNA, the CDR3 is TGTGCCAGCAGCCAGGGGGGGGACGAGCAGTACTTC.

V usage is TRBV7-2 and J usage is TRBJ2-5; D tentatively fits TRBD1 or TRBD2 (5 bases each). This CDR3 region has 17 residues. V lost 1 base to trimming and J lost 4 bases, with 19 bases between them. Germline loops: CDR1 SGHTA, CDR2 FQGNSA. The CDR3 loop reads CASSLVVPGTAGETQYF. For the CDR3, the DNA is TGTGCCAGCAGCTTAGTAGTTCCGGGGACCGCCGGAGAGACCCAGTACTTC.

This clone came up a few times. V is TRBV29-1 and J is TRBJ2-2, with D perhaps TRBD1 (6 bases). V was trimmed by 0 bases and J by 4 bases, leaving 15 bases between them. In germline, CDR1 is SQVTM, CDR2 ANQGSEA. The CDR3 spans 16 residues. The CDR3 DNA reads TGCAGCGTTGAAGATCGCCTCAGGGGTTCCACCGGGGAGCTGTTTTTT. Its protein is CSVEDRLRGSTGELFF.

This sequence joins TRBV5-1 and TRBJ2-7; D is ambiguous. This CDR3 contains 13 residues. Trimming left V 5 bases short and J 3 bases short, with 12 bases between. Germline V gene lookup returns CDR1 SGHRS and CDR2 YFSETQ. CDR3 nucleotides: TGCGCCAGCAGTTTAGGCCAATACTACGAGCAGTACTTC. This encodes CASSLGQYYEQYF.

The chain recombines TRBV7-9 with TRBJ1-2; D remains ambiguous. The V gene's germline CDR1 is SEHNR and CDR2 FQNEAQ (reference sequence). CDR3 length: 15 amino acids. V was trimmed by 4 bases and J by 4 bases, leaving 16 bases between them. This CDR3 reads CASSSLGWNPYGYTF. CDR3 sequence (DNA): TGTGCCAGCAGCTCCTTGGGGTGGAACCCCTATGGCTACACCTTC.